The source of this T cell receptor (beta chain) is a study of blood T cell repertoires in COVID-19. As for the study in general: T cells, B-cell-depleted T cells, or PBMCs provided the cDNA or gDNA that served as material.

The assay was immunoSEQ multiplex PCR, and TCRdb's table has in-frame clones only and misses some. The repertoire holds about 87,000 clones, around 83% seen once, with 2% to 2.5% in the top ten. Germline V gives CDR1 MGHRA, CDR2 YSYEKL. The CDR3 is 12 amino acids. The V gene lost 0 bases and the J gene lost 6 bases, with 6 bases spanning the gap. The receptor's source is a woman in her 70s with acute or convalescent COVID-19. The J gene is TRBJ2-7, the V gene TRBV4-1, with D maybe TRBD2 (6 bases). Source material: peripheral blood. The CDR3 is CASSQDGGEQYF. In DNA form, the CDR3 reads TGCGCCAGCAGCCAAGACGGGGGCGAGCAGTACTTC.